This is a list of T cell receptor beta chains from one sample in a study of CXCR3-negative and CXCR3-positive naive CD8 T cells. Following a re-call of the 5' RACE reads, TCRdb has one entry per CDR3 protein and lacks DNA. This sample's clone table lists some 100,000 distinct CDR3 sequences. The specimen was naive CXCR3+ CD8+ T cells from blood. The source of these receptors is a human donor in good health. Some clones in this sample may be carry-over from other donors' samples. CDR3s include the opening cysteine and the closing phenylalanine or tryptophan.

TRBV6-2/TRBV6-3,TRBJ2-1,CASSYSGRGYYNEQFF
TRBV28,TRBJ2-3,CASSLTLRNTQYF
TRBV12-3/TRBV12-4,TRBJ2-1,CAGKRTGGHNEQFF
TRBV11-1,TRBJ2-5,CASSLIQGPETQYF
TRBV3-1,TRBJ2-1,CASSHSLAGGDEQFF
TRBV6-2/TRBV6-3,TRBJ2-1,CASSGQGAPVPYNEQFF
TRBV7-8,TRBJ2-1,CASSLGLAGGSPSYNEQFF
TRBV6-6,TRBJ1-1,CASSLTVMNTEAFF
TRBV4-1,TRBJ1-5,CASSLTGNQPQHF
TRBV27,TRBJ2-7,CASSSGGEVAYEQYF
TRBV4-3,TRBJ2-5,CASSQDKAEETQYF
TRBV28,TRBJ2-3,CASSPRMTDTQYF
TRBV12-3/TRBV12-4,TRBJ2-7,CASRGGTGLSQYF
TRBV28,TRBJ2-2,CASSTSGYYTGELFF
TRBV9,TRBJ2-7,CASSVGDSGSLYEQYF
TRBV28,TRBJ2-7,CASTWRPPGAYEQYF
TRBV20-1,TRBJ2-1,CSARKGTAYNEQFF
TRBV9,TRBJ2-1,CASSDHILAGGYNEQFF
TRBV7-9,TRBJ1-2,CASSTSGFDGYTF
TRBV7-9,TRBJ2-7,CASSSPGRIYEQYF
TRBV3-1,TRBJ2-3,CASSWGLAGSTDTQYF
TRBV4-1,TRBJ1-2,CASSPRAADGYTF